The next 31 T cell receptor beta chains were all read from a single sample in a study of OX40 agonist ivuxolimab in advanced cancers. The method was immunoSEQ multiplex PCR; TCRdb's version includes in-frame clones alone and lacks a portion of them. There are about 50,000 clones in the sample; under 90% occur only once, and around 1.6% lies in the top ten. This sample comprised CD4+ or CD8+ T cells sorted from blood, obtained in a trial of the OX40 agonist ivuxolimab. The receptor source for this set is an adult with an advanced solid tumor such as melanoma, head and neck, liver or kidney cancer.

This chain links TRBV18 with TRBJ1-1; 8 positions match TRBD1. Germline V gene data show CDR1 as KGHSH and CDR2 as LQKENI. The ends lost 0 bases at V and 6 bases at J; junction bases unmatched: 9. The CDR3 is made up of 16 amino acids. The CDR3 sequence is CASSPPSAGGRSEAFF. In DNA form, the CDR3 reads TGTGCCAGCTCACCACCGAGTGCAGGGGGCAGGTCTGAAGCTTTCTTT.

V and J are TRBV29-1 and TRBJ2-3, with unresolved D. Germline CDR1 SQVTM, CDR2 ANQGSEA. Trimming shortened V by 5 bases and J by 3 bases, and 15 bases separated the two germline ends. CDR3 length: 14 amino acids. CDR3 bases: TGCAGCGTTTACTGGACCCCCGGTACAGATACGCAGTATTTT. It yields the protein CSVYWTPGTDTQYF.

The V gene is TRBV5-1, the J gene TRBJ2-7; D is unresolved. The CDR3 runs 13 residues. CDR1 and CDR2 from the germline V gene are SGHRS and YFSETQ. With 0 bases removed from V and 3 bases from J, the gap between germline ends came to 7 bases. In nucleotides, the CDR3 is TGCGCCAGCAGCTTGGATGTTCTCTACGAGCAGTACTTC. It yields the protein CASSLDVLYEQYF.

This clone was seen more than once but under ten times. The rearrangement uses TRBV7-9 and TRBJ1-1; D is undetermined. Germline-derived CDR1 and CDR2 are SEHNR and FQNEAQ (reference sequence). Between the trimmed V and J ends, which lost 1 base and 4 bases, there was a span of 10 bases. The CDR3 has 14 amino acids. DNA of the CDR3: TGTGCCAGCAGCTTAGAGGGTATCGGCACTGAAGCTTTCTTT. Translating it yields CASSLEGIGTEAFF.

The chain combines TRBV5-4 with TRBJ1-2; 9 bases agree with TRBD1. This CDR3 contains 14 residues. Germline V gene lookup returns CDR1 SGHNT and CDR2 YYREEE (reference sequence). The ends lost 4 bases at V and 8 bases at J; junction bases unmatched: 9. CDR3 bases: TGTGCCAGCAGCCCTTGGGGACAGGGAGGAGGCTACACCTTC. Translating it yields CASSPWGQGGGYTF.

This chain joins TRBV11-2 and TRBJ1-2; D is unresolved. Germline V CDR1 and CDR2: SGHAT, FQNNGV. Trimming left V 5 bases short and J 3 bases short, with 13 bases between. This CDR3 is 14 amino acids long. CDR3 in DNA: TGTGCCAGCAGCAGGTCCTATAGAGACTATGGCTACACCTTC. Amino acids: CASSRSYRDYGYTF. The variable domain in full, completed from reference TRBV11-2 and TRBJ1-2, reads EAGVAQSPRYKIIEKRQSVAFWCNPISGHATLYWYQQILGQGPKLLIQFQNNGVVDDSQLPKDRFSAERLKGVDSTLKIQPAKLEDSAVYLCASSRSYRDYGYTFGSGTRLTVV.

The chain is built from TRBV18 and TRBJ2-7, with D hard to call. CDR3 length equals 12 residues. Trimming took off 6 bases at V and 5 bases at J, with 11 bases between the two ends. In germline, CDR1 is KGHSH, CDR2 LQKENI. The CDR3 region is CASSPLSNEQYF. CDR3 coding DNA: TGTGCCAGCTCCCCTTTATCCAACGAGCAGTACTTC.

The chain combines TRBV5-1 with TRBJ2-5, with D possibly being TRBD1 or TRBD2 (6 bases each). Trimming stripped 3 bases from V and 11 bases from J, with 11 bases between. Germline values: CDR1 SGHRS, CDR2 YFSETQ. The CDR3 extends over 11 amino acids. In DNA, the CDR3 is TGCGCCAGCAGCTCAGGGGAGGTTCAGTACTTC. This translates into CASSSGEVQYF.

This clone was seen only a few times. The genes are TRBV18 and TRBJ1-4, with no clear D. The CDR3 length is 13 residues. Per the germline V gene, CDR1 is KGHSH and CDR2 is LQKENI. With 2 bases removed from V and 10 bases from J, the gap between germline ends came to 11 bases. The CDR3 spells CASSPDPEGKLFF. DNA for the CDR3: TGTGCCAGCTCACCAGATCCGGAGGGAAAACTGTTTTTT.

This chain links TRBV18 with TRBJ2-3; D is unclear. CDR1 is KGHSH, CDR2 LQKENI, per germline. Trimming stripped 0 bases from V and 6 bases from J, with 7 bases between. The CDR3 is 13 residues long. The CDR3 bases are TGTGCCAGCTCACCACCGAGTGCTGATACGCAGTATTTT. This encodes CASSPPSADTQYF.

The chain combines TRBV6-6 with TRBJ2-1, with D tentatively TRBD1 (6 bases). The V gene's germline CDR1 is MNHNY and CDR2 SVGAGI (reference sequence). V lost 5 bases, J lost 5 bases, and 10 bases lay in between. The CDR3 spans 13 residues. In DNA, the CDR3 is TGTGCCAGCAGTGGGCAGGGGAACAATGAGCAGTTCTTC. It translates to CASSGQGNNEQFF.

DNA for the CDR3: TGTGCCAGCTCACCACCGGAGAGGAAGACCCAGTACTTC. It specifies CASSPPERKTQYF. V gene TRBV18 combines with J gene TRBJ2-5, with D hard to call. The germline V gene encodes CDR1 KGHSH and CDR2 LQKENI. V was trimmed by 0 bases and J by 6 bases, leaving 8 bases between them. This CDR3 region has 13 residues.

This clone appeared a single time. V and J are TRBV30 and TRBJ1-2; possibly TRBD1 for D (5 bases). This CDR3 region has 12 residues. Germline V gene lookup returns CDR1 GTSNPN and CDR2 SVGIG (reference sequence). V was clipped by 4 bases and J by 4 bases, with 10 bases between them. The CDR3 DNA reads TGTGCCTGGAACGTAGACAGCTATGGCTACACCTTC. The encoded protein is CAWNVDSYGYTF.

This clone has a handful of counts. The V call is TRBV7-3, the J call TRBJ2-2; D remains ambiguous. Germline V gene lookup returns CDR1 SGHTA and CDR2 FQGTGA. Trimming took off 2 bases at V and 0 bases at J, with 10 bases between the two ends. The CDR3 covers 16 residues. CDR3 sequence reads: CASSLFSTSNTGELFF. The CDR3 bases are TGTGCCAGCAGCTTATTTTCGACTTCGAACACCGGGGAGCTGTTTTTT.

The V and J genes are TRBV9 and TRBJ2-1; a possible D gene is TRBD1 (6 bases). The CDR3 has 16 residues. Germline V gene lookup returns CDR1 SGDLS and CDR2 YYNGEE. V dropped 3 bases and J dropped 5 bases, with 18 bases sitting between them. The CDR3 sequence is CASSARYRVWDNEQFF. The CDR3 DNA follows: TGTGCCAGCAGCGCAAGGTACAGGGTCTGGGACAATGAGCAGTTCTTC.

The V gene is TRBV19, the J gene TRBJ1-5, with a possible D match to TRBD1 (5 bases). Trimming shortened V by 5 bases and J by 1 base, and 21 bases separated the two germline ends. The CDR3 is 18 amino acids. Germline V CDR1 and CDR2: LNHDA, SQIVND (reference sequence). CDR3 in amino acids: CASSRTGTGTWSNQPQHF. DNA of the CDR3: TGTGCCAGTAGTCGCACTGGAACAGGTACTTGGAGCAATCAGCCCCAGCATTTT.

The J gene is TRBJ1-5, the V gene TRBV28; D gene uncertain. The germline gives CDR1 MDHEN, CDR2 SYDVKM. With 2 bases removed from V and 2 bases from J, the gap between germline ends came to 13 bases. The CDR3 consists of 16 residues. As DNA, the CDR3 is TGTGCCAGCAGTTTAAGTATGCTTTCGGGCAATCAGCCCCAGCATTTT. Protein product: CASSLSMLSGNQPQHF.

The V call is TRBV5-1, the J call TRBJ2-1, with D possibly matching TRBD2 (5 bases). Trimming cost V 0 bases and J 8 bases, with 15 bases left between them. This CDR3 contains 15 residues. Germline V lookup: CDR1 SGHRS, CDR2 YFSETQ. CDR3 region: CASSLAPSLSYEQFF. Here the CDR3 DNA reads TGCGCCAGCAGCTTGGCCCCTAGCTTAAGCTATGAGCAGTTCTTC.

This chain's CDR3 is CASSETARETQYF. CDR3 sequence (DNA): TGTGCCAGCAGTGAAACAGCTAGAGAGACCCAGTACTTC. The chain uses TRBV6-4 and TRBJ2-5; D is ambiguous. This CDR3 spans 13 amino acids. Trimming removed 3 bases at V and 4 bases at J, with 9 bases between. Germline values: CDR1 MRHNA, CDR2 SNTAGT.

The chain joins TRBV10-1 to TRBJ2-1; D unresolved. The CDR3 sequence is 14 residues long. Per germline, CDR1 WNHNN and CDR2 SYGVQD (reference sequence). Trimming removed 0 bases at V and 6 bases at J, with 9 bases between. This CDR3 is CASSESWARNEQFF. The CDR3 region has the DNA TGCGCCAGCAGTGAGTCCTGGGCCCGCAATGAGCAGTTCTTC.

V usage is TRBV7-3 and J usage is TRBJ2-3; D not resolved. Germline CDR1 and CDR2: SGHTA and FQGTGA. This CDR3 has 15 amino acids. Trimming left V 1 base short and J 2 bases short, with 10 bases between. CDR3 amino acids: CASSLIGSSTDTQYF. CDR3 nucleotide sequence: TGTGCCAGCAGCTTAATCGGCTCATCCACAGATACGCAGTATTTT.

The gene calls are TRBV11-1 and TRBJ1-2, with TRBD1 matching 8 bases. V lost 5 bases, J lost 8 bases, and 7 bases stayed unmatched. The CDR3 is 13 residues long. CDR1 SGHAT and CDR2 FQDESV come from the germline V gene (reference sequence). The CDR3 DNA sequence: TGTGCCAGCAGCCCTGGACAGGGTGGCGGCTACACCTTC. It yields the protein CASSPGQGGGYTF.

The gene calls are TRBV11-3 and TRBJ2-3, with 13 positions matching TRBD2. CDR1 and CDR2 (germline): SGHNT, YENEEA. V dropped 5 bases and J dropped 6; count of bases not matched to a gene: 8. The CDR3 has 16 amino acids. Here the CDR3 DNA reads TGTGCCAGCAGCACCCGGACTAGCGGGAGAGGGGATACGCAGTATTTT. Translated, it gives CASSTRTSGRGDTQYF.

The chain joins TRBV18 to TRBJ1-5, with 7 bases that match TRBD1. CDR3 length: 16 amino acids. Germline V gene lookup returns CDR1 KGHSH and CDR2 LQKENI. After removal of 2 bases from V and 4 bases from J, the junction contained 8 bases not matched to a gene. CDR3 amino acids: CASSPATGKGNQPQHF. In DNA form, the CDR3 reads TGTGCCAGCTCACCAGCGACAGGGAAGGGAAATCAGCCCCAGCATTTT. Combining the CDR3 with reference TRBV18 and TRBJ1-5 gives the whole variable domain NAGVMQNPRHLVRRRGQEARLRCSPMKGHSHVYWYRQLPEEGLKFMVYLQKENIIDESGMPKERFSAEFPKEGPSILRIQQVVRGDSAAYFCASSPATGKGNQPQHFGDGTRLSIL.

This rearrangement joins TRBV27 to TRBJ1-2, with 9 bases fitting TRBD1. This CDR3 contains 15 residues. Germline V lookup: CDR1 MNHEY, CDR2 SMNVEV (reference sequence). V was clipped by 6 bases and J by 5 bases; unmatched bases: 10. This CDR3 reads CASRPKPGQGYGYTF. The DNA for the CDR3 is TGTGCCAGCAGACCCAAACCGGGACAGGGATATGGCTACACCTTC.

V gene TRBV11-3 combines with J gene TRBJ1-1; a possible D gene is TRBD1 (5 bases). Looked up from germline, CDR1 is SGHNT and CDR2 is YENEEA. The CDR3 has 15 amino acids. V was cut by 0 bases and J by 3 bases, with 11 bases left in between. The chain's CDR3 is CASSLEGDWDTEAFF. The DNA for the CDR3 is TGTGCCAGCAGCTTAGAAGGGGATTGGGACACTGAAGCTTTCTTT.

CDR3 DNA: TGTGCCTGGAGTGGGGGGGTCTACGAGCAGTACTTC. It is translated as CAWSGGVYEQYF. This chain joins TRBV30 and TRBJ2-7, with D possibly TRBD2 on 6 matching bases. The CDR3 sequence is 12 residues long. From germline, CDR1 is GTSNPN and CDR2 SVGIG (reference sequence). V lost 1 base, J lost 3 bases, and 7 bases lay in between.

This chain links TRBV9 with TRBJ1-2; possibly TRBD1 for D (6 bases). V was shortened by 3 bases and J by 2 bases, with 14 bases between the two germline ends. The CDR3 runs to 15 residues. Per the germline V gene, CDR1 is SGDLS and CDR2 is YYNGEE. The CDR3: CASSGYVRGNYGYTF. CDR3 DNA sequence: TGTGCCAGCAGCGGATATGTCAGGGGAAACTATGGCTACACCTTC. Looking up the rest from reference TRBV9 and TRBJ1-2 gives the full variable domain: DSGVTQTPKHLITATGQRVTLRCSPRSGDLSVYWYQQSLDQGLQFLIQYYNGEERAKGNILERFSAQQFPDLHSELNLSSLELGDSALYFCASSGYVRGNYGYTFGSGTRLTVV.

This chain joins TRBV18 and TRBJ2-1; no clear D gene. Germline lookup yields CDR1 KGHSH and CDR2 LQKENI. Trimming shortened V by 3 bases and J by 3 bases, and 9 bases separated the two germline ends. CDR3 size: 14 residues. The CDR3 DNA reads as TGTGCCAGCTCACCGGAGTACGGCTACAATGAGCAGTTCTTC. Amino acid sequence: CASSPEYGYNEQFF. The full variable domain, its missing parts supplied by reference TRBV18 and TRBJ2-1, is NAGVMQNPRHLVRRRGQEARLRCSPMKGHSHVYWYRQLPEEGLKFMVYLQKENIIDESGMPKERFSAEFPKEGPSILRIQQVVRGDSAAYFCASSPEYGYNEQFFGPGTRLTVL.

A note on this clone: This same CDR3 is encoded by further DNA sequences in the sample. CDR3 sequence (DNA): TGCGCCAGCAGCTGGGGACAGGGGACCGGGGAGCTGTTTTTT. It translates to CASSWGQGTGELFF. The genes are TRBV5-1 and TRBJ2-2, with 10 positions matching TRBD1. J was trimmed by 5 bases and V by 3 bases; bases with no gene match: 1. The CDR3 is 14 amino acids. CDR1 and CDR2 from the germline V gene are SGHRS and YFSETQ.

In its sample, this clone was seen many times. The V call is TRBV5-5, the J call TRBJ1-1, with D possibly TRBD1 on 6 matching bases. V shed 1 base and J shed 6 bases, with 22 bases lying between them. In germline, CDR1 is SGHKS, CDR2 YYEKEE (reference sequence). The CDR3 runs 17 residues. CDR3 sequence (DNA): TGTGCCAGCAGCTTGAGCCTGCAGGGGTCCCTGAGGGCTGAAGCTTTCTTT. This gives the protein CASSLSLQGSLRAEAFF.